By share, the clone carrying this T cell receptor (beta chain) ranks as medium-sized. As yet, its antigen is unknown. This sample was taken from a study of metastatic and nonmetastatic thyroid tumors. Germline CDR1 SGHKS, CDR2 YYEKEE (reference sequence). The CDR3 loop spans 13 amino acids. Deletions cut 3 bases from V and 4 bases from J, with 10 bases between. No treatment of any kind had been given to any patient before thyroid surgery. Study-level results: As reported, TCR beta diversity in blood and tumor was significantly higher in malignant thyroid tumors than in benign nodules.

Original handling: The study took CDR3 differences across clinicopathological groups and made a distant-metastasis classifier for papillary thyroid cancer from them. TCRdb redid the clone calls on the PCR reads using MiXCR. These V and J calls are TCRdb output, not the study's own analysis. The sample shows 20,000 to 30,000 clones, over 10% of them seen only once. V usage is TRBV5-5 and J usage is TRBJ1-2; a possible D gene is TRBD1 (6 bases). The sequenced sample was blood. The sequence came from a female donor with papillary thyroid cancer or a benign thyroid nodule (not recorded which). Some clones in this sample may be carry-over from other donors' samples. As DNA, the CDR3 is TGTGCCAGCAGCTCTGGACAGTCCTATGGCTACACCTTC. This translates into CASSSGQSYGYTF.